The sample holds one count of the clone carrying this T cell receptor (beta chain). Study processing details: The authors estimated nucleated cell counts from reference gene primer amplification. Only in-frame clones appear in the TCRdb table, and some are missing; sequencing was by immunoSEQ multiplex PCR. Clone size and V and J calls were adopted from that table, with D and trimming inferred from the DNA. The data contain about 220,000 clones, around 84% of them singletons. CDR1 and CDR2 from the germline V gene are KGHDR and SFDVKD. The length of the CDR3 is 16 residues. V trimming: 4 bases; J trimming: 3 bases; junction bases outside the gene matches: 6. The sample comes from a study of blood T cell repertoires in COVID-19. Background on the study: PBMCs, B-cell-depleted T cells, or T cells provided the cDNA or gDNA that made up the material.

The TCR comes from a man younger than 45 with active or convalescent COVID-19. The chain links TRBV24-1 to TRBJ2-1; TRBD1 matches 9 bases. Sequenced material: peripheral blood. CDR3 region: CATSEKGQGFYNEQFF. For the CDR3, the DNA is TGTGCCACCAGTGAAAAGGGACAGGGATTCTACAATGAGCAGTTCTTC.